This is a list of T cell receptor beta chains from one sample in a study of response to subunit inactivated influenza vaccine. In TCRdb, the RT-PCR reads were re-called with MiXCR into one record per CDR3 protein. This sample has more than 450,000 distinct CDR3 sequences, with 7.6% found just once. Sequenced material: PBMCs from blood, taken around 25 months after vaccination. All receptors come from a man aged 50 to 69 who received an inactivated influenza vaccine. Each CDR3 is given with its conserved first and last residue. A D gene is named only where the DNA matches it firmly. Size is stated for part of the rows, as once, few or many counts, or as a class when the clone is expanded.

clone_size	v_call	j_call	d_call	cdr3_aa	cdr3_nt
few	TRBV14	TRBJ2-1	TRBD1	CASGTAYNEQFF	TGTGCCAGCGGGACAGCCTACAATGAGCAGTTCTTC
many	TRBV18	TRBJ2-2	-	CASSPIDTGELFF	TGTGCCAGCTCACCAATTGACACCGGGGAGCTGTTTTTT
few	TRBV28	TRBJ1-6	-	CASRSRASYSPLHF	TGTGCCAGCAGATCTCGGGCCTCCTATTCACCCCTCCACTTT
-	TRBV20-1	TRBJ2-7	-	CSARDPRYGFTYEQYF	TGCAGTGCTAGAGATCCACGCTATGGATTCACCTACGAGCAGTACTTC
-	TRBV5-1	TRBJ2-4	TRBD1	CASSSPRDSKNIQYF	TGCGCCAGCAGCTCACCCCGGGACAGCAAAAACATTCAGTACTTC
-	TRBV20-1	TRBJ1-2	-	CSAVGPNYGYTF	TGCAGTGCCGTCGGGCCTAACTATGGCTACACCTTC
-	TRBV27	TRBJ2-7	-	CASSQNLLGEQYF	TGTGCCAGCAGTCAAAACCTACTTGGGGAGCAGTACTTC
few	TRBV29-1	TRBJ2-7	-	CSVELGRGRYEQYF	TGCAGCGTTGAGCTAGGACGAGGACGCTACGAGCAGTACTTC
many	TRBV18	TRBJ2-7	TRBD2	CASSPQLRTSGGEQYF	TGTGCCAGCTCACCACAACTGAGGACTAGCGGGGGCGAGCAGTACTTC
-	TRBV30	TRBJ2-3	-	CAWRPFGSRTDTQYF	TGTGCCTGGAGACCTTTCGGGAGCAGGACAGATACGCAGTATTTT
few	TRBV25-1	TRBJ1-1	-	CASSASGSPEAFF	TGTGCCAGCAGCGCCTCGGGGTCCCCTGAAGCTTTCTTT
few	TRBV21-1	TRBJ1-3	-	CASSKGEQGGPFRGNTIYF	TGTGCCAGCAGCAAAGGGGAACAGGGAGGGCCTTTTAGAGGAAACACCATATATTTT
-	TRBV2	TRBJ2-6	-	CASVGSVRKVGANVLTF	TGTGCCAGTGTCGGGAGTGTGCGGAAGGTGGGGGCCAACGTCCTGACTTTC
few	TRBV29-1	TRBJ2-1	-	CSVEGRGRGANEQFF	TGCAGCGTTGAAGGGAGAGGGAGGGGGGCTAATGAGCAGTTCTTC
few	TRBV14	TRBJ2-1	-	CASSQIDNEQFF	TGTGCCAGCAGCCAAATTGACAATGAGCAGTTCTTC
-	TRBV6-5	TRBJ1-5	-	CASSYGGSQPQHF	TGTGCCAGCAGTTACGGGGGTAGTCAGCCCCAGCATTTT
few	TRBV6-1	TRBJ2-5	TRBD1	CASTADRRTGSETQYF	TGTGCCAGCACCGCCGACAGGCGGACAGGGTCAGAGACCCAGTACTTC
many	TRBV9	TRBJ1-5	-	CASSVGDKWGQPQHF	TGTGCCAGCAGCGTAGGGGACAAATGGGGTCAGCCCCAGCATTTT
few	TRBV9	TRBJ1-4	-	CASGPENEKLFF	TGTGCCAGCGGGCCGGAGAATGAAAAACTGTTTTTT
many	TRBV20-1	TRBJ1-1	-	CSVRRDRAFF	TGCAGTGTCCGTCGGGACCGGGCTTTCTTT
many	TRBV12-3/TRBV12-4	TRBJ1-3	-	CASSLSGTGNTIYF	TGTGCCAGCAGTTTATCAGGGACTGGAAACACCATATATTTT
many	TRBV7-2	TRBJ2-1	TRBD2	CASSSPGTRSHEQFF	TGTGCCAGCAGCTCGCCGGGGACTAGATCTCATGAGCAGTTCTTC
few	TRBV27	TRBJ2-2	TRBD1	CASKRTGGHGELFF	TGTGCCAGCAAAAGGACAGGGGGTCACGGGGAGCTGTTTTTT
few	TRBV28	TRBJ2-7	-	CASGGLGVGDEQYF	TGTGCCAGCGGAGGGTTGGGAGTCGGCGACGAGCAGTACTTC
many	TRBV29-1	TRBJ1-1	-	CSVKDGGRGTEAFF	TGCAGCGTCAAAGACGGGGGCAGGGGAACTGAAGCTTTCTTT
-	TRBV7-2	TRBJ2-7	-	CASSSSLGGEQYF	TGTGCCAGCAGCTCTTCGTTAGGGGGCGAGCAGTACTTC
-	TRBV7-2	TRBJ2-2	-	CASSQQSLSNTGELFF	TGTGCCAGCAGTCAACAGAGCTTGTCGAACACCGGGGAGCTGTTTTTT
-	TRBV7-2	TRBJ2-2	-	CASSLTFSLQNTGELFF	TGTGCCAGCAGCTTAACTTTCAGTTTACAAAACACCGGGGAGCTGTTTTTT
many	TRBV12-3/TRBV12-4	TRBJ2-7	-	CASSADTYYEQYF	TGTGCCAGCAGTGCAGACACTTACTACGAGCAGTACTTC